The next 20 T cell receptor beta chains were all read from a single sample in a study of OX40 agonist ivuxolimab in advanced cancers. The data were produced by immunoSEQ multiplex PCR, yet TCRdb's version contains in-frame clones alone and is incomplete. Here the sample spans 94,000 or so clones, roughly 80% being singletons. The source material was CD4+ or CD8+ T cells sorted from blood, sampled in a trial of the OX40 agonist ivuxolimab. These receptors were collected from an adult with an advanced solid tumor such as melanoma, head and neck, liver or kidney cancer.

The CDR3 DNA sequence: TGTGCCAGCAGTGTGGGACCTCTGGGGAGCACAGATACGCAGTATTTT. Residues: CASSVGPLGSTDTQYF. This chain joins TRBV6-1 and TRBJ2-3; TRBD1 or TRBD2 may be the D gene (5 bases each). The CDR3 runs 16 residues. Germline V gene data show CDR1 as MNHNS and CDR2 as SASEGT. V lost 4 bases and J 0 bases, leaving 14 bases between the germline ends.

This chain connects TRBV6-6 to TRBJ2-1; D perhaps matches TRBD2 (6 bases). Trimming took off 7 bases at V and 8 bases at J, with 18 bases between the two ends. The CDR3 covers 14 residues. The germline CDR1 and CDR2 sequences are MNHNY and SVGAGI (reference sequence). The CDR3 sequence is CASKGGSLVYEQFF. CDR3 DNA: TGTGCCAGCAAGGGAGGCAGTTTAGTATATGAGCAGTTCTTC.

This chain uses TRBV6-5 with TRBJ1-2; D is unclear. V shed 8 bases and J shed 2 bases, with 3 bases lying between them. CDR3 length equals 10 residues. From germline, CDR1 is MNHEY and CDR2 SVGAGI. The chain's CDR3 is CASGNYGYTF. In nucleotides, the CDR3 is TGTGCCAGCGGCAACTATGGCTACACCTTC.

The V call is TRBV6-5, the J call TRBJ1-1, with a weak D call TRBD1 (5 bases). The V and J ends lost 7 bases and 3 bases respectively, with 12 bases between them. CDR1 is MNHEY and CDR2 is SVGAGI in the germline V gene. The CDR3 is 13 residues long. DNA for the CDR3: TGTGCCAGCACCCCGACAGCCTACACTGAAGCTTTCTTT. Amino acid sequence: CASTPTAYTEAFF.

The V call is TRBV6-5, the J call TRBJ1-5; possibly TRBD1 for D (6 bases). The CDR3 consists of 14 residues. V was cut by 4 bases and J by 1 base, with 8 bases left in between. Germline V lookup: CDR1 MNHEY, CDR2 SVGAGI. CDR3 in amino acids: CASSSQGSNQPQHF. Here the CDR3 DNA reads TGTGCCAGCAGTTCTCAGGGGAGCAATCAGCCCCAGCATTTT.

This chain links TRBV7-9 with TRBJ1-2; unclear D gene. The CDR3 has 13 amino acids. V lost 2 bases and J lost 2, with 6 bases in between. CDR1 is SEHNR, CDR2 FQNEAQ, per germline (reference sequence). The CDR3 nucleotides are TGTGCCAGCAGCTTACGTGGAAACTATGGCTACACCTTC. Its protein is CASSLRGNYGYTF.

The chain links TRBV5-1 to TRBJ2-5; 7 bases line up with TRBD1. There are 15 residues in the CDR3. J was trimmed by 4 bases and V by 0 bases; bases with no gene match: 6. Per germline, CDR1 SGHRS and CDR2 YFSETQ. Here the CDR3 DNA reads TGCGCCAGCAGCTTGGATCGGACAGGCGGAGAGACCCAGTACTTC. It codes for CASSLDRTGGETQYF.

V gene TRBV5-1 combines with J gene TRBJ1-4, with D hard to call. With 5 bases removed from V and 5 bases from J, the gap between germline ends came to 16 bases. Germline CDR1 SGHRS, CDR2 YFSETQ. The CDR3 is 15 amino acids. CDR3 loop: CASSLSGRGNEKLFF. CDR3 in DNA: TGCGCCAGCAGTTTATCCGGGCGAGGGAATGAAAAACTGTTTTTT.

The CDR3 region has the DNA TGTGCCAGCTCACCAAACTCGAGCGGGGAGACCCAGTACTTC. Protein: CASSPNSSGETQYF. The V gene is TRBV18, the J gene TRBJ2-5; a possible D gene is TRBD2 (6 bases). CDR3 size: 14 residues. Per germline, CDR1 KGHSH and CDR2 LQKENI. The V end was cut by 2 bases, the J end by 5 bases, with 12 bases between.

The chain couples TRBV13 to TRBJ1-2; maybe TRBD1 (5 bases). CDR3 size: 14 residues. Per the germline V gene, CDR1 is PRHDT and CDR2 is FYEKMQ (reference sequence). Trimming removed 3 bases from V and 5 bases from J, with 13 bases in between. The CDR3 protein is CASSLSGRTYGYTF. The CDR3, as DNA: TGTGCCAGCAGCTTGTCGGGCAGGACATATGGCTACACCTTC. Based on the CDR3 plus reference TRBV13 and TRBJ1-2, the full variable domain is AAGVIQSPRHLIKEKRETATLKCYPIPRHDTVYWYQQGPGQDPQFLISFYEKMQSDKGSIPDRFSAQQFSDYHSELNMSSLELGDSALYFCASSLSGRTYGYTFGSGTRLTVV.

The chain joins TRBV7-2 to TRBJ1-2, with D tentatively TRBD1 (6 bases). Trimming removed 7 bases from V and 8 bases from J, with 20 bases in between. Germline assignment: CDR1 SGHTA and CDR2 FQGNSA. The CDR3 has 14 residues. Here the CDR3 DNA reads TGTGCCAGCATCCCGTCGGGGGCGGTTAGCGGCTACACCTTC. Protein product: CASIPSGAVSGYTF.

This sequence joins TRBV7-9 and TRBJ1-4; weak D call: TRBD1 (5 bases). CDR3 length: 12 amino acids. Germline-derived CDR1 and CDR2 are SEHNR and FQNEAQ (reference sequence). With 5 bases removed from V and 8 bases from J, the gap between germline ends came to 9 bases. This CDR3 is CASSIGGEKLFF. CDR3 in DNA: TGTGCCAGCAGCATCGGGGGGGAAAAACTGTTTTTT.

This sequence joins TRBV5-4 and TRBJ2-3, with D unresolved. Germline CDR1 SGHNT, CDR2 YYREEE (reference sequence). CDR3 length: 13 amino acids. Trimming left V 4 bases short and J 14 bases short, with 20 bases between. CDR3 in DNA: TGTGCCAGCAGCCCAACAGACCCCCCGCGACTGTATTTT. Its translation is CASSPTDPPRLYF.

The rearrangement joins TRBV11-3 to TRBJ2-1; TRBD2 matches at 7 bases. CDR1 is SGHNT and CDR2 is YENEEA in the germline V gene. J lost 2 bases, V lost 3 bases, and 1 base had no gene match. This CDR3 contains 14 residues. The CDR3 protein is CASSFAGAYNEQFF. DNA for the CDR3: TGTGCCAGCAGCTTTGCGGGGGCCTACAATGAGCAGTTCTTC.

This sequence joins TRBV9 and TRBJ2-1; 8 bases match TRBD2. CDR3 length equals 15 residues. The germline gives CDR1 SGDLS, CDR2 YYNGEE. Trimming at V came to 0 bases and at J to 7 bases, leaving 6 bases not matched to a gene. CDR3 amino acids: CASSVDGGAVNEQFF. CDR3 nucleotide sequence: TGTGCCAGCAGCGTAGACGGGGGGGCAGTAAATGAGCAGTTCTTC.

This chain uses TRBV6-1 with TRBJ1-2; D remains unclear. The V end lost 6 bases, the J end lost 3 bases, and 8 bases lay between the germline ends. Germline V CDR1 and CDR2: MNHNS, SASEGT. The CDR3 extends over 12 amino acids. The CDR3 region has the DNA TGTGCCAGCAGGGGGAGTTACTATGGCTACACCTTC. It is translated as CASRGSYYGYTF.

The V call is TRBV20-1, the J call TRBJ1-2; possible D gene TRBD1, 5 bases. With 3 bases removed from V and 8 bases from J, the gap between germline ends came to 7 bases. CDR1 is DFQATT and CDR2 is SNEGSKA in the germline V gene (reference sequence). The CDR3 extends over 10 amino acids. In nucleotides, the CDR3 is TGCAGTGCTAGTCAGGGAGGCTACACCTTC. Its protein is CSASQGGYTF.

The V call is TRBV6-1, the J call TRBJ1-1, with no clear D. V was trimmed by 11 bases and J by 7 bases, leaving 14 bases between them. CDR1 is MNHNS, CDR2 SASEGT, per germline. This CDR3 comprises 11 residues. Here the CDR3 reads CAARDLVEAFF. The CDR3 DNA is TGTGCCGCTCGTGACTTGGTTGAAGCTTTCTTT.

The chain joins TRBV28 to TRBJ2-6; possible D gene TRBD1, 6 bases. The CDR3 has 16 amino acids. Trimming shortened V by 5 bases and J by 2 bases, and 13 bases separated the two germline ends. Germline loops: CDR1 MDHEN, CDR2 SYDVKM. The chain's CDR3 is CASSNDRSPGANVLTF. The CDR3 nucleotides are TGTGCCAGCAGTAACGACAGGTCACCTGGGGCCAACGTCCTGACTTTC.

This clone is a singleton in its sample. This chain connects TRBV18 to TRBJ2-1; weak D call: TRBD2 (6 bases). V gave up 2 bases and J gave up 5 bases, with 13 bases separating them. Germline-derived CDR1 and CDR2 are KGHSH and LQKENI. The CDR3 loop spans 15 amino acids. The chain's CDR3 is CASSPMAGQDNEQFF. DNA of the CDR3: TGTGCCAGCTCACCAATGGCGGGGCAGGACAATGAGCAGTTCTTC.